Listed here is a single TCR beta chain. This clonotype was observed at least ten times. The specificity of this receptor is unknown. Within one base of it there is no much larger clone, and no base qualities were kept. Trimming takes 5 bases from V and 7 bases from J, and the germline ends sit 15 bases apart. From a lookup of the germline V gene (reference sequence), CDR1 and CDR2 are DFQATT and SNEGSKA. The CDR3 runs 13 amino acids, cysteine and phenylalanine included. CDR3 DNA only is kept here, 39 bases in frame from base 1. The instrument given in TCRdb is Illumina HiSeq 2500. Quantitative 5'-RACE with molecular barcodes was the method used to prepare the TCR beta libraries. Per the authors' processing: Disease-linked TCR variants were identified with a new computational method built on a probabilistic model of VDJ rearrangement. TCRdb ran its own pipeline on the public reads, namely fastp trimming at Q25 and MiXCR clone calling, and kept in-frame beta chains. All rows with the same CDR3 protein become a single entry with the most common DNA and genes. TCRdb, not the authors, supplied the V and J calls. The sample table lists about 300,000 distinct CDR3 sequences, 11% of them with a count of one. The ten largest clones add up to roughly 9.1% of the sample.

The data stem from a study of CD8 T cells in ankylosing spondylitis (dated by TCRdb to 2016 to 2017). In the study overall: The study set out to find disease-linked TCR variants by profiling T cell receptor beta repertoires in ankylosing spondylitis patients and healthy donors. The full study cohort was made up of approximately 27 ankylosing spondylitis patients and more than 90 healthy donors. Peripheral blood samples were taken, and synovial fluid was additionally collected from ankylosing spondylitis patients. The research as a whole found: A TCR beta motif of several highly homologous amino acid variants appeared characteristic of blood from ankylosing spondylitis patients. Some of the motif variants had been reported before in the synovial fluid and blood of reactive arthritis patients, a finding that suggests common disease-initiation mechanisms. A CD8+ phenotype was shown by the disease-linked clones, which were found at relatively low frequencies in peripheral blood. The disease-linked clones were reported to be significantly enriched in matched synovial fluid samples from ankylosing spondylitis patients.

The source material was blood, either unsorted or a sorted T cell fraction (not recorded which). The receptor was derived from a female donor with ankylosing spondylitis or in good health (not recorded which). The chain is made from TRBV20-1 and TRBJ2-4; the D gene cannot be named for sure. The nucleotides read TGCAGTGCTGATTCTCGATTAACCAACATTCAGTACTTC. It encodes CSADSRLTNIQYF.